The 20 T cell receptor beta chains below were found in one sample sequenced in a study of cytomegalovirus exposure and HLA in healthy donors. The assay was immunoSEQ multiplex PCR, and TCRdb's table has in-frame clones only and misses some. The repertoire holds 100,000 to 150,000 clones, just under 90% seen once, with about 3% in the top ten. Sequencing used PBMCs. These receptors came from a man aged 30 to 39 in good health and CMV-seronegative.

The DNA of the CDR3 is TGTGCCAGCTCACCCCGGGACAGGGGCACTGAAGCTTTCTTT. Its translation: CASSPRDRGTEAFF. The V and J genes are TRBV18 and TRBJ1-1, with 10 nucleotides matching TRBD1. With 3 bases clipped from V and 4 bases from J, the junction kept 2 bases outside the gene matches. The germline CDR1 and CDR2 sequences are KGHSH and LQKENI. The length of the CDR3 is 14 residues.

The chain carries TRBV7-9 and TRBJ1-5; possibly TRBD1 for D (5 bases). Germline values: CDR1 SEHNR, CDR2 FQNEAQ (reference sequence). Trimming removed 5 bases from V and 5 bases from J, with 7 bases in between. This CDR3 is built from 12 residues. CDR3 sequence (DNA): TGTGCCAGCAGCGCACAGGATCAGCCCCAGCATTTT. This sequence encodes CASSAQDQPQHF.

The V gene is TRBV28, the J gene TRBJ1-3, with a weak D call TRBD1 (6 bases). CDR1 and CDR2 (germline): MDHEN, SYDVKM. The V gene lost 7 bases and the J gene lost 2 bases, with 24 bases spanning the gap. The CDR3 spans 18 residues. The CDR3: CASIEMRGGQDAGNTIYF. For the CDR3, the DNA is TGTGCCAGCATAGAAATGAGAGGGGGACAAGACGCTGGAAACACCATATATTTT.

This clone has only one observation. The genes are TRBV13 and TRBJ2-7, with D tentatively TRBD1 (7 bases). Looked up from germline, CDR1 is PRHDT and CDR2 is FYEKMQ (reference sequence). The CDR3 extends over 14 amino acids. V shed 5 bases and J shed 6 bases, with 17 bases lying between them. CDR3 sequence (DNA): TGTGCCAGCAGCCTCAGGGGGGCCCTAAGCGAGCAGTACTTC. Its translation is CASSLRGALSEQYF.

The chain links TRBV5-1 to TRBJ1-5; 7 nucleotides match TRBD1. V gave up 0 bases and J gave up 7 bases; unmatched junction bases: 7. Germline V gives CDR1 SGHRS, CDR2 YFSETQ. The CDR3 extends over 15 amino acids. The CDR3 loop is CASSLAPGGRQPQHF. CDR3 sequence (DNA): TGCGCCAGCAGCTTGGCCCCAGGGGGGCGGCAGCCCCAGCATTTT.

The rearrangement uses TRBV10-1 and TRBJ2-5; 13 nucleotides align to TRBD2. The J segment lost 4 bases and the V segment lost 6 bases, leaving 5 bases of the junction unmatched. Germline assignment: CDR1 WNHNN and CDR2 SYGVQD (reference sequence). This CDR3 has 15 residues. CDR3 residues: CASSETSGGPETQYF. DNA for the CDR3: TGCGCCAGCAGCGAGACTAGCGGGGGGCCAGAGACCCAGTACTTC.

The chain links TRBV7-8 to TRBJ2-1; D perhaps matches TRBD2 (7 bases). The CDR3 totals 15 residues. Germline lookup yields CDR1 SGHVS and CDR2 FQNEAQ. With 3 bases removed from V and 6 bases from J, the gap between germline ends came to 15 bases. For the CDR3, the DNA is TGTGCCAGCAGCTTCGGGGGGCTAATGGGCAATGAGCAGTTCTTC. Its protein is CASSFGGLMGNEQFF.

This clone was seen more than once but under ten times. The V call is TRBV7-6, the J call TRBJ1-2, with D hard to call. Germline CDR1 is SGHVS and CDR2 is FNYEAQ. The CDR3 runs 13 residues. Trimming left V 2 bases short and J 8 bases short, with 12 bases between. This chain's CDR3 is CASSLNDLGGYTF. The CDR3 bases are TGTGCCAGCAGCTTAAACGACCTAGGAGGCTACACCTTC.

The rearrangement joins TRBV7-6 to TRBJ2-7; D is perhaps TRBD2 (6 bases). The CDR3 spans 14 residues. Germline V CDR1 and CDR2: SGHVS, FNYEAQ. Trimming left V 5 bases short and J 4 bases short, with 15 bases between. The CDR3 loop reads CASSLGGFMYEQYF. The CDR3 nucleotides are TGTGCCAGCAGCCTCGGGGGTTTTATGTACGAGCAGTACTTC.

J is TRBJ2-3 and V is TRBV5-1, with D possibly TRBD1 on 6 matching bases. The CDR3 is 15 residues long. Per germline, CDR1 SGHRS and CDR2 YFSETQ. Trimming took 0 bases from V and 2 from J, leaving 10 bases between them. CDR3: CASSLDRALTDTQYF. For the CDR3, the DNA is TGCGCCAGCAGCTTGGACAGGGCCCTCACAGATACGCAGTATTTT. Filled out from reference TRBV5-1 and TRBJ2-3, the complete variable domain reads KAGVTQTPRYLIKTRGQQVTLSCSPISGHRSVSWYQQTPGQGLQFLFEYFSETQRNKGNFPGRFSGRQFSNSRSEMNVSTLELGDSALYLCASSLDRALTDTQYFGPGTRLTVL.

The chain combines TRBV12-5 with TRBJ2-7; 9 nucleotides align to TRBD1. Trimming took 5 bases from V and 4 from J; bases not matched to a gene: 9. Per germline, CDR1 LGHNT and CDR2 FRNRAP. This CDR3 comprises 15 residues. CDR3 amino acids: CASGLPGQGIYEQYF. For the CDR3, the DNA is TGTGCTAGTGGTCTCCCGGGACAGGGTATTTACGAGCAGTACTTC. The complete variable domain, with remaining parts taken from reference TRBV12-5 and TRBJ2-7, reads DARVTQTPRHKVTEMGQEVTMRCQPILGHNTVFWYRQTMMQGLELLAYFRNRAPLDDSGMPKDRFSAEMPDATLATLKIQPSEPRDSAVYFCASGLPGQGIYEQYFGPGTRLTVT.

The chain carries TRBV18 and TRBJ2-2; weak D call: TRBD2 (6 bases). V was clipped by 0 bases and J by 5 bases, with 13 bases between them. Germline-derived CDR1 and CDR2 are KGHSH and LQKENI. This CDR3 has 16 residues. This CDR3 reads CASSPPPGGTTGELFF. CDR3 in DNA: TGTGCCAGCTCACCACCTCCTGGGGGGACTACCGGGGAGCTGTTTTTT.

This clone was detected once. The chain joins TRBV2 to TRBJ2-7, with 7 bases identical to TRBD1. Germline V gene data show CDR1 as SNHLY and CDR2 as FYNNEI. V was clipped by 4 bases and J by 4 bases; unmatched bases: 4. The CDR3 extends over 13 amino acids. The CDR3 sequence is CASSGGQVYEQYF. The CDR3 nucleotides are TGTGCCAGCAGTGGAGGACAGGTGTACGAGCAGTACTTC.

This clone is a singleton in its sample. The CDR3 sequence: CSVASRETQYF. The CDR3 region has the DNA TGCAGCGTTGCCAGCAGGGAGACCCAGTACTTC. The V call is TRBV29-1, the J call TRBJ2-5, with D unclear. V was pared by 4 bases and J by 5 bases, with 8 bases between. The CDR3 spans 11 residues. The germline gives CDR1 SQVTM, CDR2 ANQGSEA. Supplemented by reference TRBV29-1 and TRBJ2-5, the full variable domain reads SAVISQKPSRDICQRGTSLTIQCQVDSQVTMMFWYRQQPGQSLTLIATANQGSEATYESGFVIDKFPISRPNLTFSTLTVSNMSPEDSSIYLCSVASRETQYFGPGTRLLVL.

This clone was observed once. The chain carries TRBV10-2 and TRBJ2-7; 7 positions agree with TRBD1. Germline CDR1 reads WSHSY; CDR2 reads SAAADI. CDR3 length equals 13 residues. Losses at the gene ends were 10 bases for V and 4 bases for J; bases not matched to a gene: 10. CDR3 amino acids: CATRPGQIYEQYF. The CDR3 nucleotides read TGCGCCACCCGACCGGGACAGATTTACGAGCAGTACTTC.

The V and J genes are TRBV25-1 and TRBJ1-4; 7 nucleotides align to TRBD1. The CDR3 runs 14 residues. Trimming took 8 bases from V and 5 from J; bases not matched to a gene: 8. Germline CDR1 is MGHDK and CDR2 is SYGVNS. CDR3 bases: TGTGCCAGCGGTCCGGGACAGAGAAATGAAAAACTGTTTTTT. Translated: CASGPGQRNEKLFF.

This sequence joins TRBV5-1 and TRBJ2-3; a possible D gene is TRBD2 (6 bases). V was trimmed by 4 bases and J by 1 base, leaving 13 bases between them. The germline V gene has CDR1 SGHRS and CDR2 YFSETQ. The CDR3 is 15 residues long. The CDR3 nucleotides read TGCGCCAGCAGCCGCGGGACTGGAGGCACAGATACGCAGTATTTT. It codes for CASSRGTGGTDTQYF.

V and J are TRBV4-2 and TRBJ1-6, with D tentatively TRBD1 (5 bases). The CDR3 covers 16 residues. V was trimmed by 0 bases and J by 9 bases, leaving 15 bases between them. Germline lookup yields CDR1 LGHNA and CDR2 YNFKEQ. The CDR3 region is CASSQDRALISSPLHF. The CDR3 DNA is TGTGCCAGCAGCCAAGACAGGGCACTTATCAGTTCACCCCTCCACTTT.

The CDR3 loop reads CASSLVRWDRSINEQFF. DNA of the CDR3: TGTGCCAGCAGCTTAGTGAGGTGGGACAGGTCGATCAATGAGCAGTTCTTC. This rearrangement joins TRBV7-6 to TRBJ2-1; 8 positions agree with TRBD1. J was trimmed by 6 bases and V by 1 base; bases with no gene match: 11. This CDR3 contains 17 residues. In germline, CDR1 is SGHVS, CDR2 FNYEAQ.

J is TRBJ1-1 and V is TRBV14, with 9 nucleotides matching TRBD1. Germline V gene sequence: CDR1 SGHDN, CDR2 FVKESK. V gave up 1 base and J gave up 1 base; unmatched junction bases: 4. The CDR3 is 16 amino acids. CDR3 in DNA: TGTGCCAGCAGCCAAGGGGGGACAGGGTCGAACACTGAAGCTTTCTTT. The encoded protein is CASSQGGTGSNTEAFF. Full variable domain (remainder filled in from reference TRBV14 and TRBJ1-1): EAGVTQFPSHSVIEKGQTVTLRCDPISGHDNLYWYRRVMGKEIKFLLHFVKESKQDESGMPNNRFLAERTGGTYSTLKVQPAELEDSGVYFCASSQGGTGSNTEAFFGQGTRLTVV.